This T cell receptor (beta chain) stems from a study of shared clonotypes between healthy human individuals. Study results and caveats: Non-shared clonotypes had lower generation probabilities than those shared by all four donors.

Points on this clone: Its antigen is not identified.

CD45RO negativity and positive selection for CCR7 defined naive CD8 cells, a population that excluded terminally differentiated effector memory CD45RA+ cells. HIV-negative, healthy adults without recent acute infections or vaccinations were the donors. TCRdb's table, derived via immunoSEQ multiplex PCR, lists solely in-frame clones and lacks some. The table shows some 630,000 clones, with about 95% occurring only once. Trimming removed 6 bases from V and 4 bases from J, with 12 bases in between. The germline CDR1 and CDR2 sequences are SNHLY and FYNNEI. The CDR3 totals 13 residues. The material sequenced was naive CD8+ T cells sorted from blood. This chain joins TRBV2 and TRBJ1-1, with D perhaps matching TRBD1 (5 bases). This receptor was identified in a woman aged 25 to 39 in good health. The CDR3 sequence: CASRDTRGTEAFF. CDR3 nucleotides: TGTGCCAGCAGGGATACAAGGGGCACTGAAGCTTTCTTT.